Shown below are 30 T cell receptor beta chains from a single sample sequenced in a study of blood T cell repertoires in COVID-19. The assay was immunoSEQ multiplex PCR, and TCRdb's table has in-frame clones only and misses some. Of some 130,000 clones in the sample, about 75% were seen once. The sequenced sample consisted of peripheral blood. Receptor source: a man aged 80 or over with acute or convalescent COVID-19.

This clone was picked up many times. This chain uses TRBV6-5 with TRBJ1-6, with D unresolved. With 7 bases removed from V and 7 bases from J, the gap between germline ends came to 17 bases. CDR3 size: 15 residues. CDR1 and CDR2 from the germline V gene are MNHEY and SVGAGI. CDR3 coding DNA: TGTGCCAGCACTCAGGCATGGGCTTACAATTCACCCCTCCACTTT. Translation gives CASTQAWAYNSPLHF.

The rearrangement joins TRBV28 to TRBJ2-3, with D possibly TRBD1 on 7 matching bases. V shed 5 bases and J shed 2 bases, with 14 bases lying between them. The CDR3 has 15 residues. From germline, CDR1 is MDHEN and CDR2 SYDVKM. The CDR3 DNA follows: TGTGCCAGCAGTGCAGGGGGGTCCTCCACAGATACGCAGTATTTT. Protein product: CASSAGGSSTDTQYF.

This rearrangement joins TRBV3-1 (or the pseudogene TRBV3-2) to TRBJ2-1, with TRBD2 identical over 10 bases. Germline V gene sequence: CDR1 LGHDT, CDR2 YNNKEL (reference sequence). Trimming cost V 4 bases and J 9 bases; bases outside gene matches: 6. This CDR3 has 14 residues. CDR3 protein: CASSPSGGAGEQFF. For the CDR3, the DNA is TGTGCCAGCAGCCCCAGCGGGGGGGCTGGTGAGCAGTTCTTC.

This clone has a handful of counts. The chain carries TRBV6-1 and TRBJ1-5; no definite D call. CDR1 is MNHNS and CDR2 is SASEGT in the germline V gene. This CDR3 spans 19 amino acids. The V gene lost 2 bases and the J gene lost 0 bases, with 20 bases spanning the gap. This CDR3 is CASSEKRVNRVYSNQPQHF. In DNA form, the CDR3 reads TGTGCCAGCAGTGAAAAACGAGTCAATCGTGTTTATAGCAATCAGCCCCAGCATTTT.

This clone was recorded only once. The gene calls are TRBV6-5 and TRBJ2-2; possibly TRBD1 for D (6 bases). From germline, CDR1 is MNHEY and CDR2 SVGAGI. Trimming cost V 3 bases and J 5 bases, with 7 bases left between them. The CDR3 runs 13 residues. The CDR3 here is CASSYTGTGELFF. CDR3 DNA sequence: TGTGCCAGCAGTTATACAGGGACCGGGGAGCTGTTTTTT.

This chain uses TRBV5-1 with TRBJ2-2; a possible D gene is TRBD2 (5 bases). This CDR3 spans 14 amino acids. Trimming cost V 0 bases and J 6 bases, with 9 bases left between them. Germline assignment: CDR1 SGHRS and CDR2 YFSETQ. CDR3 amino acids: CASSLGAGSGELFF. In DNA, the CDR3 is TGCGCCAGCAGCTTGGGGGCGGGCTCCGGGGAGCTGTTTTTT.

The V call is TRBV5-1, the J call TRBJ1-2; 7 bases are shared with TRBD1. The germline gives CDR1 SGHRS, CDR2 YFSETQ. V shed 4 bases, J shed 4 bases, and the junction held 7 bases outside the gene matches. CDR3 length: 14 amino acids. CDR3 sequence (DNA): TGCGCCAGCAGCGAACAGGGGATTTCCTATGGCTACACCTTC. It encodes CASSEQGISYGYTF.

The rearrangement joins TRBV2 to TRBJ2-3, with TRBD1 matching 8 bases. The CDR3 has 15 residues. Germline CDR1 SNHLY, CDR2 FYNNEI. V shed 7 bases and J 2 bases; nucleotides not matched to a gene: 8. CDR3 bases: TGTGCCAGCATCCCTCGGACAGGGCACACAGATACGCAGTATTTT. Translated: CASIPRTGHTDTQYF.

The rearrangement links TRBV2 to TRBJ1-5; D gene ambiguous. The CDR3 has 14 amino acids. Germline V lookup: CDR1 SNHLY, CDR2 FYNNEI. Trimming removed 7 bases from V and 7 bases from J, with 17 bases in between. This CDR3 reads CASTLTLLRQPQHF. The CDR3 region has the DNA TGTGCCAGCACTCTGACACTTTTAAGACAGCCCCAGCATTTT.

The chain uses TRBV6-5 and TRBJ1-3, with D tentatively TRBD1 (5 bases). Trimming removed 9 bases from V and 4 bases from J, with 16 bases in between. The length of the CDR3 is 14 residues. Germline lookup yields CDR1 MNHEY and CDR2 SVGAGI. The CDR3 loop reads CASWGGALGNTIYF. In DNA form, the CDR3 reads TGTGCCAGTTGGGGAGGGGCCCTAGGAAACACCATATATTTT.

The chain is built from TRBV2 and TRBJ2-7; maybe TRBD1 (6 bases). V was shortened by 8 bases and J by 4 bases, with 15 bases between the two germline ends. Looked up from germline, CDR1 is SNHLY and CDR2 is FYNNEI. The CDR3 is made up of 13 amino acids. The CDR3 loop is CASQTAGVYEQYF. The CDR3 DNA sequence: TGTGCCAGCCAGACGGCAGGGGTGTACGAGCAGTACTTC.

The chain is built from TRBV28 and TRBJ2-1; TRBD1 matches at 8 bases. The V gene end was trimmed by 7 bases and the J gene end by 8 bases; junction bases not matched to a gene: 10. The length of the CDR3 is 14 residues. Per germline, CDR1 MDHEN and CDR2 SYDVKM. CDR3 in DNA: TGTGCCAGCATCTTGGACAGGGCGGACGATGAGCAGTTCTTC. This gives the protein CASILDRADDEQFF.

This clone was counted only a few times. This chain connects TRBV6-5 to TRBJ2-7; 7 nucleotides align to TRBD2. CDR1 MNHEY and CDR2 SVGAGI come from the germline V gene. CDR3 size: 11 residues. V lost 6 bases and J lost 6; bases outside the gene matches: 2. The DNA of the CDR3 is TGTGCCAGCAGCCCGGGAGGCGAGCAGTACTTC. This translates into CASSPGGEQYF.

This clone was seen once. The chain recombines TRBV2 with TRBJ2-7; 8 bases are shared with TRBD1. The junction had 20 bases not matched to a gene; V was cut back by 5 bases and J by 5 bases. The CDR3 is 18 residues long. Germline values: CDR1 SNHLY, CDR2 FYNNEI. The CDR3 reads CASSRGIPYTGGEDEQYF. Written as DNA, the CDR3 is TGTGCCAGCAGTAGGGGTATACCATATACAGGGGGTGAGGACGAGCAGTACTTC.

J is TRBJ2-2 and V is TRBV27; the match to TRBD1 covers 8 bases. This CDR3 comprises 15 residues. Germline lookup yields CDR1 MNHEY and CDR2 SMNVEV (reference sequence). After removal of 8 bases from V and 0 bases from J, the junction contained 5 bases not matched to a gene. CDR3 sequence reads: CASRVQGANTGELFF. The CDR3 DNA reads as TGTGCCAGCCGAGTACAGGGGGCGAACACCGGGGAGCTGTTTTTT.

The CDR3 DNA follows: TGTGCCAGCAGAATACTTACCTTGAACACCGGGGAGCTGTTTTTT. Translated, it gives CASRILTLNTGELFF. V gene TRBV28 combines with J gene TRBJ2-2; no clear D. There are 15 residues in the CDR3. The germline CDR1 and CDR2 sequences are MDHEN and SYDVKM. Trimming stripped 6 bases from V and 1 base from J, with 12 bases between.

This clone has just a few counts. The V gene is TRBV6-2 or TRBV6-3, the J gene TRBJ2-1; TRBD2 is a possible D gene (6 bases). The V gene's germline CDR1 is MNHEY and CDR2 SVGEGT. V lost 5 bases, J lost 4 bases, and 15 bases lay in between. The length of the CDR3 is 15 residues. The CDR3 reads CASSPSWDFYNEQFF. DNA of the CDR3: TGTGCCAGCAGTCCATCCTGGGACTTTTACAATGAGCAGTTCTTC.

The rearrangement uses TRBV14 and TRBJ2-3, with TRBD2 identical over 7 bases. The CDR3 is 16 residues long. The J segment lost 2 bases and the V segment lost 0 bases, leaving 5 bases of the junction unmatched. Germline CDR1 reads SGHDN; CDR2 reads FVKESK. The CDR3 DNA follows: TGTGCCAGCAGCCAAGACCCCGGGGGGAACACAGATACGCAGTATTTT. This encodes CASSQDPGGNTDTQYF.

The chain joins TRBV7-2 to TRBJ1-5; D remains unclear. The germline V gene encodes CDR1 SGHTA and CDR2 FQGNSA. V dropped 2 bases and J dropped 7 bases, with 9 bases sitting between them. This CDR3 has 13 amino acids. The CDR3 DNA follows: TGTGCCAGCAGCTTATTGGTAGAGCAGCCCCAGCATTTT. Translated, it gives CASSLLVEQPQHF.

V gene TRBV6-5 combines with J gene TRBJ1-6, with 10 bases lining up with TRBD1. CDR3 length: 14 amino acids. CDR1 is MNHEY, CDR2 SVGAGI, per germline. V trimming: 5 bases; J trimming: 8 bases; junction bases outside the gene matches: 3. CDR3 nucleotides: TGTGCCAGCAGTCGACAGGGGGCGGATTCACCCCTCCACTTT. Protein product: CASSRQGADSPLHF.

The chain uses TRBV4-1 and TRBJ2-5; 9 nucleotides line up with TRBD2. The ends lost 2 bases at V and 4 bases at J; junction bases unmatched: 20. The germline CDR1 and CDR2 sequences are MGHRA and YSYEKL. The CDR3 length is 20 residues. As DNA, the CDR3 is TGCGCCAGCAGCCAACTTCCCGGAAGAGCCACCGGGACTAGCTCAGAGACCCAGTACTTC. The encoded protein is CASSQLPGRATGTSSETQYF.

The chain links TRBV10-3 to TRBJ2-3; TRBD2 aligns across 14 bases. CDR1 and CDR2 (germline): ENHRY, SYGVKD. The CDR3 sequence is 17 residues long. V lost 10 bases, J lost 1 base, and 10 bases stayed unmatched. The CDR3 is CATSPPGLAGGTDTQYF. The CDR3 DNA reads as TGTGCCACATCACCGCCGGGACTAGCGGGGGGCACAGATACGCAGTATTTT.

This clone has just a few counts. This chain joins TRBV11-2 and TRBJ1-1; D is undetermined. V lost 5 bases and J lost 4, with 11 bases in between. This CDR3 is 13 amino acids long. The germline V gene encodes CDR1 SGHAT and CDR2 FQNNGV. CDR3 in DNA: TGTGCCAGCAGCGTACACTCGGGCACTGAAGCTTTCTTT. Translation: CASSVHSGTEAFF.

CDR3 sequence (DNA): TGTGCCAGCAGCCGAAGATCGGACAGCTCCTACGAGCAGTACTTC. It specifies CASSRRSDSSYEQYF. The genes are TRBV7-8 and TRBJ2-7; a weak D match, TRBD1 (6 bases). Trimming removed 5 bases from V and 0 bases from J, with 14 bases in between. The CDR3 runs to 15 residues. CDR1 is SGHVS, CDR2 FQNEAQ, per germline. The full variable domain, its missing parts supplied by reference TRBV7-8 and TRBJ2-7, is GAGVSQSPRYKVAKRGQDVALRCDPISGHVSLFWYQQALGQGPEFLTYFQNEAQLDKSGLPSDRFFAERPEGSVSTLKIQRTQQEDSAVYLCASSRRSDSSYEQYFGPGTRLTVT.

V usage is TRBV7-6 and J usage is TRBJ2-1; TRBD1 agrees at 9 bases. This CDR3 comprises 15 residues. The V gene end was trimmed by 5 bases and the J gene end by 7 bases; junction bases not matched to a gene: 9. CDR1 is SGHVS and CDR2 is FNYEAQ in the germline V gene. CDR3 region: CASSPRQGVGNEQFF. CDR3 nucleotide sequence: TGTGCCAGCAGCCCAAGACAGGGGGTGGGGAATGAGCAGTTCTTC.

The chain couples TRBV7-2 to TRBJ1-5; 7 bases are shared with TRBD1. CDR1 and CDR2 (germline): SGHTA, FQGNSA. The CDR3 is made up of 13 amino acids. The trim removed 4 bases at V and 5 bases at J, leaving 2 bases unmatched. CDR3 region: CASSWQGDQPQHF. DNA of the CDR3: TGTGCCAGCAGCTGGCAGGGGGATCAGCCCCAGCATTTT.

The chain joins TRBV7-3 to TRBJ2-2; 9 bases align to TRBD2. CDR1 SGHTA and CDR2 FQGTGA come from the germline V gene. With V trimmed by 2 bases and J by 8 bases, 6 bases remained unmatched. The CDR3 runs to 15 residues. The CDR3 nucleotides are TGTGCCAGCAGCTTACGCGGGAGGGGGACGGGGGAGCTGTTTTTT. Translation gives CASSLRGRGTGELFF.

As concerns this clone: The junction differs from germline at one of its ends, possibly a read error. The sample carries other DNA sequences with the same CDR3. CDR3 loop: CASSQGLAGGLTDTQYF. The CDR3 DNA reads as TGTGCCAGCAGCCAAGGACTAGCGGGGGGGCTCACAGATACACAGTATTTT. This chain joins TRBV3-1 (or the pseudogene TRBV3-2) and TRBJ2-3, with 14 bases aligning to TRBD2. CDR3 length: 17 amino acids. Looked up from germline, CDR1 is LGHDT and CDR2 is YNNKEL (reference sequence).

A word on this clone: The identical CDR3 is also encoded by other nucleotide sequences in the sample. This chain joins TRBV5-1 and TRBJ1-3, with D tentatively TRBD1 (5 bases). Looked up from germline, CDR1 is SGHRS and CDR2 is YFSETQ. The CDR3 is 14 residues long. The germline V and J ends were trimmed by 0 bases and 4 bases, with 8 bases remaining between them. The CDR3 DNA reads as TGCGCCAGCAGCTTGGCAGGGTACGGAAACACCATATATTTT. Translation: CASSLAGYGNTIYF.

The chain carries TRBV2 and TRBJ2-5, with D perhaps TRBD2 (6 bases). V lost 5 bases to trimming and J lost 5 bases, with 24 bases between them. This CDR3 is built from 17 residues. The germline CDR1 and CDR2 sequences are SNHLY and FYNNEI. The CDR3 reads CASSLEGSGRGPETQYF. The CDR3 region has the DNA TGTGCCAGCAGTCTCGAAGGATCGGGGCGGGGTCCCGAGACCCAGTACTTC.